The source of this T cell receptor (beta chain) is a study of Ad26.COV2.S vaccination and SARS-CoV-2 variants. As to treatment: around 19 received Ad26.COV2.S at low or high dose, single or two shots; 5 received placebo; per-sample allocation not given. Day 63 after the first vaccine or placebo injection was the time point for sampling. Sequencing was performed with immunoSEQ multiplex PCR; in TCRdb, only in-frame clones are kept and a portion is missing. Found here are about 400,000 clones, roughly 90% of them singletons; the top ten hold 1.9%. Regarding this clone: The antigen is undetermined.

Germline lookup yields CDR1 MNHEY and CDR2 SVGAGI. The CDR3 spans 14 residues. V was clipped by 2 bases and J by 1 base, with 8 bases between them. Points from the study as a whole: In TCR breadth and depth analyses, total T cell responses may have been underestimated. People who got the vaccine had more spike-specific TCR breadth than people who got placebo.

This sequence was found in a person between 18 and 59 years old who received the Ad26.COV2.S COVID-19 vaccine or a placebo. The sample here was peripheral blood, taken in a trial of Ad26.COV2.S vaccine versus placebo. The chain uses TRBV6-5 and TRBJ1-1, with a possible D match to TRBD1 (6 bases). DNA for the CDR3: TGTGCCAGCAGTTACGGGACACCGAACACTGAAGCTTTCTTT. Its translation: CASSYGTPNTEAFF.